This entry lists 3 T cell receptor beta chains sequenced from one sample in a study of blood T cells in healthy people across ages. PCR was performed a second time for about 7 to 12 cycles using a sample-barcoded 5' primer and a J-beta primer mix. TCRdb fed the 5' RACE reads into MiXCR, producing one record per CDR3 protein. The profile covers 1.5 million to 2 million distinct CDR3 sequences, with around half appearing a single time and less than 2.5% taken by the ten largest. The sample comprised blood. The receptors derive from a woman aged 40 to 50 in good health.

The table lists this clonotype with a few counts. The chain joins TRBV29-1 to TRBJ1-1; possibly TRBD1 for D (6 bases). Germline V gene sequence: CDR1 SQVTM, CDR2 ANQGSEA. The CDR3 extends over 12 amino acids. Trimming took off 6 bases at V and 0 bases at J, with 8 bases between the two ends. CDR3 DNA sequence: TGCAGCGTGACAGGTGTGAACACTGAAGCTTTCTTT. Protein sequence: CSVTGVNTEAFF. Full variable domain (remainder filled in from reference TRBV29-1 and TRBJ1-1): SAVISQKPSRDICQRGTSLTIQCQVDSQVTMMFWYRQQPGQSLTLIATANQGSEATYESGFVIDKFPISRPNLTFSTLTVSNMSPEDSSIYLCSVTGVNTEAFFGQGTRLTVV.

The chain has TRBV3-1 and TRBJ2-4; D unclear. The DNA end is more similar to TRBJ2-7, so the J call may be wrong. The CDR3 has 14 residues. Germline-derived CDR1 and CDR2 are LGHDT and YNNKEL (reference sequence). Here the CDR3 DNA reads TGTGCCAGCAGCCAATATACGGGTCGCGACGAGCAGTACTTC. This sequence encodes CASSQYTGRDEQYF.

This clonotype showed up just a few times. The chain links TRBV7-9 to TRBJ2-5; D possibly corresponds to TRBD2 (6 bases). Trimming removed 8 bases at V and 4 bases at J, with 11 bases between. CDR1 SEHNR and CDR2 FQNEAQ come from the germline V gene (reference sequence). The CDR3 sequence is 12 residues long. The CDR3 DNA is TGTGCCAGCCACACTAGCTTAGAGACCCAGTACTTC. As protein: CASHTSLETQYF.